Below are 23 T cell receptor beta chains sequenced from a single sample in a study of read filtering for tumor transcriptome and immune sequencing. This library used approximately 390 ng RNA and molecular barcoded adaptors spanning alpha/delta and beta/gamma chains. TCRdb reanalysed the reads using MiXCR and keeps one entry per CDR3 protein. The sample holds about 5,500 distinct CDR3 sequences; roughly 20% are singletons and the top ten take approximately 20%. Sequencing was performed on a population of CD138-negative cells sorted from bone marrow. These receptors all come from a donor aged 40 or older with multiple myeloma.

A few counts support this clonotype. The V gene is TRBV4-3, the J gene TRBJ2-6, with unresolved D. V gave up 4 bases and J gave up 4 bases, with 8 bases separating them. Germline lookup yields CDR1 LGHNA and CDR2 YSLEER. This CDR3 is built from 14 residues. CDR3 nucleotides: TGCGCCAGCAGCCTTACGGCCGGGGCCAACGTCCTGACTTTC. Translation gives CASSLTAGANVLTF.

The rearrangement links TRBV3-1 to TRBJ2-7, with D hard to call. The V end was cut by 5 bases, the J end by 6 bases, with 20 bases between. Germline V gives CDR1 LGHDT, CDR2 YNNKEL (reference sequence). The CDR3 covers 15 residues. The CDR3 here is CASSSWTASPTEQYF. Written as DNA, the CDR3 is TGTGCCAGCAGCAGCTGGACCGCTAGTCCCACCGAGCAGTACTTC.

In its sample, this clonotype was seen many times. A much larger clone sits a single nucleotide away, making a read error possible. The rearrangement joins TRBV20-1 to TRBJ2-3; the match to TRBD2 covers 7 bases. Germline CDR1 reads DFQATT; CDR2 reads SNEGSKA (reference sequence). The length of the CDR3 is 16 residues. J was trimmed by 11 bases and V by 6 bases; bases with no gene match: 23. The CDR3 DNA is TGCAGTGCACGCCTGCGGGGGAGCGGCCCCAGTAGGATGCAGTATTTT. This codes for CSARLRGSGPSRMQYF.

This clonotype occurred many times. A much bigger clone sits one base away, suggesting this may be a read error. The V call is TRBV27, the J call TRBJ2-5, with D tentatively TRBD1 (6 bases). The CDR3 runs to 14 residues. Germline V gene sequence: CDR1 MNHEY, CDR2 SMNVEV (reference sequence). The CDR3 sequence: CASSFSGQQETQDF. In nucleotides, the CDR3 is TGTGCCAGCAGTTTCTCGGGACAACAAGAGACCCAGGACTTC.

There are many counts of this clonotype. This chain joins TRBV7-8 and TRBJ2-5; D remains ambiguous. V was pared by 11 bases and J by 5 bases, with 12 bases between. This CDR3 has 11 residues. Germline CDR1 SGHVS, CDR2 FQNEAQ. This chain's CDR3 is CAPIVSETQYF. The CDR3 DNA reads TGTGCCCCTATAGTGAGCGAGACCCAGTACTTC.

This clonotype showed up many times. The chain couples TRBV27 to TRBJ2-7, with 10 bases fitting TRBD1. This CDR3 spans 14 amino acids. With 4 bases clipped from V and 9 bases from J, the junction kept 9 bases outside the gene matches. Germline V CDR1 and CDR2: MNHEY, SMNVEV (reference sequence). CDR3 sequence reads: CASSSDRGALGQYF. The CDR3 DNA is TGTGCCAGCAGTTCGGACAGGGGGGCCCTAGGGCAGTACTTC.

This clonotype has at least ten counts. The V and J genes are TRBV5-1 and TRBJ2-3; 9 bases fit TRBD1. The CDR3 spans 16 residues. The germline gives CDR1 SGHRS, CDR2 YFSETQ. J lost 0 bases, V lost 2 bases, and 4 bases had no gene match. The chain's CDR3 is CASSLQGASSTDTQYF. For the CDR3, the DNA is TGCGCCAGCAGCTTACAGGGGGCTAGCAGCACAGATACGCAGTATTTT.

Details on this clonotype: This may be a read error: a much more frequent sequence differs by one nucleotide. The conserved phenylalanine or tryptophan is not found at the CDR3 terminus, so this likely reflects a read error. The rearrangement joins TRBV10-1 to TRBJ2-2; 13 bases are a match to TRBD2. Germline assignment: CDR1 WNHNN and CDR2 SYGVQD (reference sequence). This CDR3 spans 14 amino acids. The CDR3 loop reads CAGSGLAGVGELFL. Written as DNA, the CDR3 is TGCGCCGGCAGCGGACTAGCGGGAGTAGGGGAGCTGTTTCTT.

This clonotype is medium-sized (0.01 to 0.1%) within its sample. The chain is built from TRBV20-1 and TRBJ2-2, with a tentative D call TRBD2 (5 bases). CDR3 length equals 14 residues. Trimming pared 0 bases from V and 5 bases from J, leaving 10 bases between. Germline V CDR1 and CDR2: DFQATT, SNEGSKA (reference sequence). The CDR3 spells CSAREDSQTGELFF. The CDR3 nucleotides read TGCAGTGCTAGAGAGGACTCACAAACCGGGGAGCTGTTTTTT.

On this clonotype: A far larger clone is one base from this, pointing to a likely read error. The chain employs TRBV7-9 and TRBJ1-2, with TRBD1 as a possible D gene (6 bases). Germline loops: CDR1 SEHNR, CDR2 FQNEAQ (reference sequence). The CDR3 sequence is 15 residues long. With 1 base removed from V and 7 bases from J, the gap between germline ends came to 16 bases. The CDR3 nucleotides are TGTGCCAGCAGCTTAGGCGGAGGGGGAAATGTTGGCTACACCTTC. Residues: CASSLGGGGNVGYTF.

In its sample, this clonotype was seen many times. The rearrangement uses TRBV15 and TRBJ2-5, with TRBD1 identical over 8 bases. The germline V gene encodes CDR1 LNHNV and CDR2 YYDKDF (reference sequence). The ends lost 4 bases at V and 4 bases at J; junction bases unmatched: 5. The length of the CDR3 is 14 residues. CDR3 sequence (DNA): TGTGCCACCAGCAACCACAGGGGGTCAGAGACCCAGTACTTC. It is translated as CATSNHRGSETQYF.

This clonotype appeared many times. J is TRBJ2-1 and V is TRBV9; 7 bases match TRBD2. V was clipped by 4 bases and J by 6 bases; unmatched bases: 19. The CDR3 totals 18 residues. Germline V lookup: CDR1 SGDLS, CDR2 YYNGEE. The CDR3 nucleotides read TGTGCCAGCAGCCCTCGAACCCCTCCGGCGGGAGTGGTCAATGAGCAGTTCTTC. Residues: CASSPRTPPAGVVNEQFF. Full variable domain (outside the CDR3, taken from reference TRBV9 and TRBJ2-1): DSGVTQTPKHLITATGQRVTLRCSPRSGDLSVYWYQQSLDQGLQFLIQYYNGEERAKGNILERFSAQQFPDLHSELNLSSLELGDSALYFCASSPRTPPAGVVNEQFFGPGTRLTVL.

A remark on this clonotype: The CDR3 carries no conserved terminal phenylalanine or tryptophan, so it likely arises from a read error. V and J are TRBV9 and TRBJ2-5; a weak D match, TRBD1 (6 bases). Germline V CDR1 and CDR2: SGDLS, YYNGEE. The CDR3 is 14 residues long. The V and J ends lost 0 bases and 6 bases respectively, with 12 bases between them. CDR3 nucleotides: TGTGCCAGCAGCGTAGGGACAGTCTGGCAGACCCAGTACATC. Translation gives CASSVGTVWQTQYI.

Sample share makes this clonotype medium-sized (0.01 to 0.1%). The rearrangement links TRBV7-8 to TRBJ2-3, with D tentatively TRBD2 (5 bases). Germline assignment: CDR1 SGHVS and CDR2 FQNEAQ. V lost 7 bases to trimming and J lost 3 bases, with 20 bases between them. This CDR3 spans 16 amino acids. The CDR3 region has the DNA TGTGCCAGCAACGTAGCTAGCTTCGGTGGAACAGATACGCAGTATTTT. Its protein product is CASNVASFGGTDTQYF. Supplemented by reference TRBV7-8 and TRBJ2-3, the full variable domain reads GAGVSQSPRYKVAKRGQDVALRCDPISGHVSLFWYQQALGQGPEFLTYFQNEAQLDKSGLPSDRFFAERPEGSVSTLKIQRTQQEDSAVYLCASNVASFGGTDTQYFGPGTRLTVL.

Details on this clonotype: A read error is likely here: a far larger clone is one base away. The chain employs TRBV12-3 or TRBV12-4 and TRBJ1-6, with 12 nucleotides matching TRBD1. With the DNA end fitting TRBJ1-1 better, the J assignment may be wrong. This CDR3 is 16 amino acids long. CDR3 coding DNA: TGTGCCAGCAGTTATCCGGGACAGGGGGCGTTCGCTGAAGCTTTCTTT. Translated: CASSYPGQGAFAEAFF.

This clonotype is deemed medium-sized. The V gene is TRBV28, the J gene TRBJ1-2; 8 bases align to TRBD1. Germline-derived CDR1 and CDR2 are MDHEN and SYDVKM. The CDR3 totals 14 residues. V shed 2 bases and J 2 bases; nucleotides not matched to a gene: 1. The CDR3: CASSLNRGNYGYTF. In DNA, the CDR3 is TGTGCCAGCAGTTTAAACAGGGGGAACTATGGCTACACCTTC.

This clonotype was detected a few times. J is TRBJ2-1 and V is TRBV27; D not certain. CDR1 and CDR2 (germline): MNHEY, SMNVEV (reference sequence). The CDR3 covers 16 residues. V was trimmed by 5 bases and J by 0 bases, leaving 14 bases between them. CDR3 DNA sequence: TGTGCCAGCAGTCCTCAACGCCGTAGCTCCTACAATGAGCAGTTCTTC. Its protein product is CASSPQRRSSYNEQFF.

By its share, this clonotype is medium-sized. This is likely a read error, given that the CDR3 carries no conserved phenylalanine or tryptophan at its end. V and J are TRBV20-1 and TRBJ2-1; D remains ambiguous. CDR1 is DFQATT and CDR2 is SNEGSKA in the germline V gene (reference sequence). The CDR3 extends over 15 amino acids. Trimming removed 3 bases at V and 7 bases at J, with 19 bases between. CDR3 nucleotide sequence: TGCAGTGCTAGTGGTCGGGCTCCCAGCATTAATGAGCAGTTCCTC. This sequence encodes CSASGRAPSINEQFL.

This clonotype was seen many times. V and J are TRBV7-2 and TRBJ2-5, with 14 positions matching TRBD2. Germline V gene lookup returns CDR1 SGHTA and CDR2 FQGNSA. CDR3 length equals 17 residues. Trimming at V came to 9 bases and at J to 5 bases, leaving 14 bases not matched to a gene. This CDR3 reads CASSSRLAGGLMETQYF. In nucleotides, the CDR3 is TGTGCCAGTAGCAGTAGACTAGCGGGAGGGCTCATGGAGACCCAGTACTTC.

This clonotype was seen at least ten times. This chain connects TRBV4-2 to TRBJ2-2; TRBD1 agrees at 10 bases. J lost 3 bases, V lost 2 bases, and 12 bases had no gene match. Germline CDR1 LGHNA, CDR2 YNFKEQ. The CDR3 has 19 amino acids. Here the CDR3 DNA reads TGTGCCAGCAGCCAATGGGGGGAAGGGACAGGGGACCACACCGGGGAGCTGTTTTTT. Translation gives CASSQWGEGTGDHTGELFF.

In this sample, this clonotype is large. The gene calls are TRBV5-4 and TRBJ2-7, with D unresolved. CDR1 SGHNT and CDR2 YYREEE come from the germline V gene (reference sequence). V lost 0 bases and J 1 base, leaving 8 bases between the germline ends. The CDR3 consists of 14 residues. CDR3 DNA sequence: TGTGCCAGCAGCTTGGAGTTGGGTTCCTACGAGCAGTACTTC. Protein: CASSLELGSYEQYF.

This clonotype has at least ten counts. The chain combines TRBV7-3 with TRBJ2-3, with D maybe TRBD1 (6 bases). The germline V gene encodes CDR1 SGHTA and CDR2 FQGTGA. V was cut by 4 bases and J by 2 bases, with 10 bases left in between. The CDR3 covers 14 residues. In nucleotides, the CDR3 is TGTGCCAGCAGCTCACAGGGCCACACAGATACGCAGTATTTT. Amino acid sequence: CASSSQGHTDTQYF.

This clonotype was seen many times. CDR3: CASSRGQGGYEQYF. The DNA of the CDR3 is TGTGCCAGCAGCCGAGGACAGGGAGGCTACGAGCAGTACTTC. The chain links TRBV6-1 to TRBJ2-7; TRBD1 matches at 8 bases. CDR3 length: 14 amino acids. The V gene end was trimmed by 6 bases and the J gene end by 3 bases; junction bases not matched to a gene: 7. CDR1 is MNHNS and CDR2 is SASEGT in the germline V gene.